A single count supports the clone carrying this TCR beta chain. Amplification used 60 Vbeta primers and 13 Jbeta primers. Clones were sequenced by immunoSEQ multiplex PCR, and TCRdb holds only the in-frame ones, with some missing. This sample carries 130,000 or so clones, over 60% of them seen once, and the ten largest clones take approximately 2%. V lost 7 bases and J lost 5; bases outside the gene matches: 9. CDR3 length: 15 residues. Germline assignment: CDR1 MDHEN and CDR2 SYDVKM. This sample stems from a study of cytomegalovirus exposure and HLA in healthy donors. The rearrangement links TRBV28 to TRBJ2-7; 12 nucleotides agree with TRBD2. The specimen sequenced was PBMCs. This TCR came from a female donor in good health and CMV-seropositive. The CDR3: CASNRPSGGEDEQYF. CDR3 nucleotides: TGTGCCAGCAACAGACCTAGCGGGGGGGAAGACGAGCAGTACTTC.